The 32 T cell receptor beta chains in this list originate from one sample, sequenced in a study of T cell clones after liver transplantation. TCRdb's table, derived via immunoSEQ multiplex PCR, lists solely in-frame clones and lacks some. Of tens of thousands of clones in the sample, roughly 90% were seen once. The specimen was CD4+ T cells from blood, collected before liver transplant. The receptors here all came from a human donor who received a liver transplant.

This chain connects TRBV10-3 to TRBJ2-1; 8 bases fit TRBD2. Germline lookup yields CDR1 ENHRY and CDR2 SYGVKD. CDR3 length: 19 amino acids. V lost 2 bases, J lost 0 bases, and 12 bases stayed unmatched. The CDR3 nucleotides read TGTGCCATCAGTGAGCCACAAGGAAAGCGGGAGAGCTCCTACAATGAGCAGTTCTTC. Amino acid sequence: CAISEPQGKRESSYNEQFF.

The chain links TRBV4-1 to TRBJ2-7; 11 bases agree with TRBD1. CDR1 is MGHRA, CDR2 YSYEKL, per germline. The junction had 9 bases not matched to a gene; V was cut back by 3 bases and J by 2 bases. The length of the CDR3 is 17 residues. Written as DNA, the CDR3 is TGCGCCAGCAGCCAGGGTTGGGCGGGACAGGGGGCCTACGAGCAGTACTTC. Its protein is CASSQGWAGQGAYEQYF.

Regarding this clone: One end of the junction varies from germline; a read error may be responsible. The chain links TRBV6-1 to TRBJ2-5, with TRBD2 identical over 8 bases. CDR1 is MNHNS and CDR2 is SASEGT in the germline V gene. The CDR3 contains 15 residues. The DNA of the CDR3 is TGTGCCAGCAGTAAAGGGCTAGCGGGCCCCTTGCAAACGAACTTC. Translation gives CASSKGLAGPLQTNF.

CDR3 amino acids: CASSVSSGTNYNEQFF. The CDR3 coding sequence is TGTGCCAGCAGCGTATCGAGCGGGACTAACTACAATGAGCAGTTCTTC. The gene calls are TRBV9 and TRBJ2-1; 7 bases match TRBD2. Germline V gene data show CDR1 as SGDLS and CDR2 as YYNGEE. The J segment lost 3 bases and the V segment lost 1 base, leaving 7 bases of the junction unmatched. This CDR3 spans 16 amino acids.

V usage is TRBV11-2 and J usage is TRBJ2-1; 7 bases agree with TRBD2. The CDR3 contains 19 residues. The germline V gene has CDR1 SGHAT and CDR2 FQNNGV. The ends lost 2 bases at V and 7 bases at J; junction bases unmatched: 20. This CDR3 reads CASSLRIRQREWQVNEQFF. CDR3 sequence (DNA): TGTGCCAGCAGCTTACGCATAAGACAGCGGGAATGGCAGGTGAATGAGCAGTTCTTC.

The V call is TRBV9, the J call TRBJ2-1; a weak D match, TRBD1 (6 bases). The CDR3 extends over 16 amino acids. Deletions cut 0 bases from V and 8 bases from J, with 18 bases between. Per germline, CDR1 SGDLS and CDR2 YYNGEE. CDR3 DNA sequence: TGTGCCAGCAGCGTAGATCATCCAGGGGCCTCGGATGAGCAGTTCTTC. It yields the protein CASSVDHPGASDEQFF.

There are a few counts of this clone. The J gene is TRBJ2-1, the V gene TRBV15; 7 bases agree with TRBD2. The CDR3 is 14 amino acids. Trimming at V came to 8 bases and at J to 4 bases, leaving 8 bases not matched to a gene. Germline CDR1 LNHNV, CDR2 YYDKDF (reference sequence). The CDR3 DNA is TGTGCCACCTCCCCGGCTAGCGGTTACAATGAGCAGTTCTTC. This gives the protein CATSPASGYNEQFF.

The chain has TRBV10-3 and TRBJ2-2, with 7 bases that match TRBD1. Losses at the gene ends were 6 bases for V and 3 bases for J; bases not matched to a gene: 4. Germline CDR1 is ENHRY and CDR2 is SYGVKD. The CDR3 is made up of 14 amino acids. The CDR3: CAISQDRDTGELFF. For the CDR3, the DNA is TGTGCCATCAGCCAAGACAGGGACACCGGGGAGCTGTTTTTT.

The gene calls are TRBV7-8 and TRBJ2-6, with a possible D match to TRBD1 (6 bases). V shed 5 bases and J shed 0 bases, with 11 bases lying between them. Germline V gene data show CDR1 as SGHVS and CDR2 as FQNEAQ. There are 16 residues in the CDR3. The DNA for the CDR3 is TGTGCCAGCAGCAGACTGGACAGCTCTGGGGCCAACGTCCTGACTTTC. Its translation: CASSRLDSSGANVLTF.

CDR3 sequence reads: CASSYIGSEAFF. The CDR3 region has the DNA TGTGCCAGCAGTTACATCGGCTCTGAAGCTTTCTTT. The genes are TRBV6-5 and TRBJ1-1; D remains unclear. CDR3 length: 12 amino acids. Germline values: CDR1 MNHEY, CDR2 SVGAGI. Trimming stripped 2 bases from V and 6 bases from J, with 7 bases between.

This chain links TRBV28 with TRBJ2-7; D gene ambiguous. The CDR3 runs 13 residues. CDR1 MDHEN and CDR2 SYDVKM come from the germline V gene. With 6 bases removed from V and 2 bases from J, the gap between germline ends came to 11 bases. The CDR3: CASSSYGPYEQYF. The CDR3, as DNA: TGTGCCAGCAGCTCCTATGGCCCCTACGAGCAGTACTTC.

The genes are TRBV6-5 and TRBJ1-2; 7 bases agree with TRBD1. The germline gives CDR1 MNHEY, CDR2 SVGAGI. Unmatched junction bases numbered 11, after V lost 6 bases and J lost 4 bases. This CDR3 has 15 amino acids. The CDR3 DNA reads TGTGCCAGCAGAGGCCGGGACAGTATCTTCTATGGCTACACCTTC. Its translation is CASRGRDSIFYGYTF.

The V and J genes are TRBV11-3 and TRBJ2-1; D uncertain. Between the trimmed V and J ends, which lost 1 base and 6 bases, there was a span of 4 bases. There are 12 residues in the CDR3. CDR1 is SGHNT, CDR2 YENEEA, per germline. The CDR3 spells CASSLVGNEQFF. The CDR3 DNA follows: TGTGCCAGCAGCTTAGTAGGCAATGAGCAGTTCTTC.

CDR3: CASSSSGFNQPQHF. The CDR3 bases are TGTGCCAGCAGCTCATCAGGTTTCAATCAGCCCCAGCATTTT. The chain links TRBV7-9 to TRBJ1-5; D is unclear. Between the trimmed V and J ends, which lost 4 bases and 3 bases, there was a span of 10 bases. The CDR3 runs to 14 residues. Germline V gene sequence: CDR1 SEHNR, CDR2 FQNEAQ (reference sequence). Together with reference TRBV7-9 and TRBJ1-5, the CDR3 gives the full variable domain: DTGVSQNPRHKITKRGQNVTFRCDPISEHNRLYWYRQTLGQGPEFLTYFQNEAQLEKSRLLSDRFSAERPKGSFSTLEIQRTEQGDSAMYLCASSSSGFNQPQHFGDGTRLSIL.

The V call is TRBV7-2, the J call TRBJ1-2; TRBD1 matches at 7 bases. The V and J ends lost 5 bases and 4 bases, in that order; junction bases with no gene match: 10. The CDR3 loop spans 15 amino acids. CDR1 and CDR2 from the germline V gene are SGHTA and FQGNSA. CDR3 residues: CASSRSTGDGYGYTF. CDR3 nucleotides: TGTGCCAGCAGCCGATCTACAGGGGACGGCTATGGCTACACCTTC.

The chain employs TRBV5-1 and TRBJ1-1; D not resolved. Germline CDR1 SGHRS, CDR2 YFSETQ. The ends were cut back, 3 bases at V and 4 bases at J, with 10 bases in the middle. The CDR3 runs to 13 residues. Written as DNA, the CDR3 is TGCGCCAGCAGCTCCTTCGACGGCACTGAAGCTTTCTTT. This gives the protein CASSSFDGTEAFF.

The chain is built from TRBV27 and TRBJ2-7, with 12 bases lining up with TRBD2. J gave up 2 bases and V 2 bases, and 4 bases lay outside the gene matches. CDR1 is MNHEY, CDR2 SMNVEV, per germline (reference sequence). The CDR3 spans 16 residues. CDR3 sequence: CASSLMTSGSAYEQYF. For the CDR3, the DNA is TGTGCCAGCAGTTTAATGACTAGCGGGAGCGCCTACGAGCAGTACTTC.

J is TRBJ2-5 and V is TRBV14; 7 nucleotides match TRBD2. The V and J ends lost 6 bases and 0 bases, in that order; junction bases with no gene match: 13. Per the germline V gene, CDR1 is SGHDN and CDR2 is FVKESK. The CDR3 runs to 17 residues. The CDR3 nucleotides are TGTGCCAGCAGGCAGACTAGCCGGAATAGCTACCAAGAGACCCAGTACTTC. Translation: CASRQTSRNSYQETQYF.

This chain connects TRBV18 to TRBJ2-7; tentatively, D is TRBD2 (6 bases). Trimming took off 2 bases at V and 3 bases at J, with 8 bases between the two ends. The CDR3 contains 13 residues. Germline V lookup: CDR1 KGHSH, CDR2 LQKENI. The CDR3 DNA reads as TGTGCCAGCTCACCAGGGGGAGGCTACGAGCAGTACTTC. Protein: CASSPGGGYEQYF. Complete variable domain (other parts from reference TRBV18 and TRBJ2-7): NAGVMQNPRHLVRRRGQEARLRCSPMKGHSHVYWYRQLPEEGLKFMVYLQKENIIDESGMPKERFSAEFPKEGPSILRIQQVVRGDSAAYFCASSPGGGYEQYFGPGTRLTVT.

The rearrangement uses TRBV5-1 and TRBJ1-1, with TRBD1 as a possible D gene (6 bases). Per germline, CDR1 SGHRS and CDR2 YFSETQ. Trimming cost V 7 bases and J 5 bases, with 27 bases left between them. The CDR3 length is 17 residues. This chain's CDR3 is CASSSAPGAPPDTEAFF. As DNA, the CDR3 is TGCGCCAGCTCCTCCGCCCCAGGGGCCCCGCCTGATACTGAAGCTTTCTTT.

This chain uses TRBV6-5 with TRBJ1-1; tentatively, D is TRBD1 (5 bases). Between the trimmed V and J ends, which lost 0 bases and 0 bases, there was a span of 8 bases. This CDR3 has 15 amino acids. Germline V gene data show CDR1 as MNHEY and CDR2 as SVGAGI. The CDR3 DNA reads as TGTGCCAGCAGTTACTCGTCAGGGATGAACACTGAAGCTTTCTTT. This sequence encodes CASSYSSGMNTEAFF.

This clone was observed once. The gene calls are TRBV5-1 and TRBJ2-2; no clear D gene. Germline-derived CDR1 and CDR2 are SGHRS and YFSETQ. The CDR3 spans 14 residues. V was clipped by 0 bases and J by 2 bases, with 5 bases between them. The CDR3 sequence is CASSLAANTGELFF. The DNA of the CDR3 is TGCGCCAGCAGCTTGGCCGCAAACACCGGGGAGCTGTTTTTT.

This chain connects TRBV5-1 to TRBJ1-6; D might be TRBD1 (6 bases). With 5 bases removed from V and 7 bases from J, the gap between germline ends came to 16 bases. The CDR3 sequence is 15 residues long. Germline-derived CDR1 and CDR2 are SGHRS and YFSETQ. The CDR3 DNA reads TGCGCCAGCAGGGTTTCGGGGGGCGACAATTCACCCCTCCACTTT. Protein sequence: CASRVSGGDNSPLHF.

This clone was detected once. The genes are TRBV5-6 and TRBJ1-5; tentative D call: TRBD1 (5 bases). CDR1 SGHDT and CDR2 YYEEEE come from the germline V gene. V was cut by 1 base and J by 7 bases, with 12 bases left in between. The length of the CDR3 is 14 residues. The CDR3 bases are TGTGCCAGCAGCTTGATGCAGGGAGGCCAGCCCCAGCATTTT. Translated: CASSLMQGGQPQHF.

This clone has ten or more counts. The chain couples TRBV7-9 to TRBJ1-5; no firm D call. Looked up from germline, CDR1 is SEHNR and CDR2 is FQNEAQ (reference sequence). Trimming removed 6 bases from V and 3 bases from J, with 12 bases in between. This CDR3 has 14 residues. Here the CDR3 reads CASSLIGPNQPQHF. The DNA of the CDR3 is TGTGCCAGCAGTTTAATCGGGCCCAATCAGCCCCAGCATTTT.

For the CDR3, the DNA is TGTGCCAGCAGCTTATCAGGGCCGGAAGATACGCAGTATTTT. It yields the protein CASSLSGPEDTQYF. The rearrangement links TRBV7-3 to TRBJ2-3; D perhaps matches TRBD1 (5 bases). The germline V and J ends were trimmed by 2 bases and 5 bases, with 11 bases remaining between them. The CDR3 has 14 residues. Germline-derived CDR1 and CDR2 are SGHTA and FQGTGA.

V gene TRBV28 combines with J gene TRBJ2-2, with D maybe TRBD2 (5 bases). Looked up from germline, CDR1 is MDHEN and CDR2 is SYDVKM. This CDR3 has 13 residues. The ends were cut back, 6 bases at V and 6 bases at J, with 11 bases in the middle. The CDR3 DNA follows: TGTGCCAGCAGGGAGGTGGTGTCCGGGGAGCTGTTTTTT. Its protein product is CASREVVSGELFF.

This clone appeared once. V and J are TRBV7-9 and TRBJ2-3; D is possibly TRBD1 or TRBD2 (6 bases each). Per germline, CDR1 SEHNR and CDR2 FQNEAQ (reference sequence). The CDR3 runs to 17 residues. Trimming removed 4 bases from V and 3 bases from J, with 20 bases in between. CDR3 in DNA: TGTGCCAGCAGCTACTCGGCAACGGGGGCGCATACAGATACGCAGTATTTT. The encoded protein is CASSYSATGAHTDTQYF.

The V call is TRBV2, the J call TRBJ1-5, with 8 bases matching TRBD1. J gave up 2 bases and V 6 bases, and 3 bases lay outside the gene matches. CDR3 length equals 14 residues. Germline values: CDR1 SNHLY, CDR2 FYNNEI. The CDR3 loop is CASRAGGGNQPQHF. Here the CDR3 DNA reads TGTGCCAGCAGGGCAGGGGGCGGCAATCAGCCCCAGCATTTT.

This rearrangement joins TRBV4-3 to TRBJ1-5, with D unclear. CDR1 and CDR2 from the germline V gene are LGHNA and YSLEER. The V end was cut by 4 bases, the J end by 12 bases, with 16 bases between. This CDR3 region has 13 residues. The chain's CDR3 is CASSLQLSGHQHF. CDR3 nucleotides: TGCGCCAGCAGCCTACAACTTTCCGGTCACCAGCATTTT.

The chain employs TRBV6-1 and TRBJ2-7, with 9 bases aligning to TRBD1. This CDR3 region has 12 residues. The J segment lost 6 bases and the V segment lost 7 bases, leaving 4 bases of the junction unmatched. CDR1 MNHNS and CDR2 SASEGT come from the germline V gene. This chain's CDR3 is CASTDRGGEQYF. The CDR3 coding sequence is TGTGCCAGCACGGACAGGGGCGGCGAGCAGTACTTC.

This clone was picked up a small number of times. CDR3 in amino acids: CATSRDLLTSGNEQFF. Here the CDR3 DNA reads TGTGCCACCAGCAGAGATCTCCTAACTAGCGGGAATGAGCAGTTCTTC. The genes are TRBV15 and TRBJ2-1, with 9 positions matching TRBD2. The V and J ends lost 0 bases and 7 bases, in that order; junction bases with no gene match: 7. This CDR3 region has 16 residues. Per the germline V gene, CDR1 is LNHNV and CDR2 is YYDKDF (reference sequence).